This note documents a single TCR beta chain sequence. Its matching antigen is unknown. Per the germline V gene, CDR1 is LNHNV and CDR2 is YYDKDF (reference sequence). V was cut by 5 bases and J by 12 bases, with 11 bases left in between. The CDR3 sequence is 11 residues long. Sequencing relied on a cDNA template that was reverse transcribed from extracted RNA. Assay used: immunoSEQ multiplex PCR; TCRdb lists only in-frame clones, some missing. The sample has approximately 150,000 clones, approximately 65% seen once. This record belongs to a study of CD8+ T cells in alopecia areata. The study's findings and limits: Clonality was higher in lesional than normal scalp, especially in alopecia totalis/universalis.

Sequencing was performed on CD8+ T cells sorted from blood. This clonotype originated in a human donor in good health. V gene TRBV15 combines with J gene TRBJ2-1, with a tentative D call TRBD2 (5 bases). The CDR3 spells CATSAGLGQFF. The CDR3 nucleotides read TGTGCCACCAGCGCGGGTCTCGGGCAGTTCTTC. Variable domain in full (rest from reference TRBV15 and TRBJ2-1): DAMVIQNPRYQVTQFGKPVTLSCSQTLNHNVMYWYQQKSSQAPKLLFHYYDKDFNNEADTPDNFQSRRPNTSFCFLDIRSPGLGDTAMYLCATSAGLGQFFGPGTRLTVL.